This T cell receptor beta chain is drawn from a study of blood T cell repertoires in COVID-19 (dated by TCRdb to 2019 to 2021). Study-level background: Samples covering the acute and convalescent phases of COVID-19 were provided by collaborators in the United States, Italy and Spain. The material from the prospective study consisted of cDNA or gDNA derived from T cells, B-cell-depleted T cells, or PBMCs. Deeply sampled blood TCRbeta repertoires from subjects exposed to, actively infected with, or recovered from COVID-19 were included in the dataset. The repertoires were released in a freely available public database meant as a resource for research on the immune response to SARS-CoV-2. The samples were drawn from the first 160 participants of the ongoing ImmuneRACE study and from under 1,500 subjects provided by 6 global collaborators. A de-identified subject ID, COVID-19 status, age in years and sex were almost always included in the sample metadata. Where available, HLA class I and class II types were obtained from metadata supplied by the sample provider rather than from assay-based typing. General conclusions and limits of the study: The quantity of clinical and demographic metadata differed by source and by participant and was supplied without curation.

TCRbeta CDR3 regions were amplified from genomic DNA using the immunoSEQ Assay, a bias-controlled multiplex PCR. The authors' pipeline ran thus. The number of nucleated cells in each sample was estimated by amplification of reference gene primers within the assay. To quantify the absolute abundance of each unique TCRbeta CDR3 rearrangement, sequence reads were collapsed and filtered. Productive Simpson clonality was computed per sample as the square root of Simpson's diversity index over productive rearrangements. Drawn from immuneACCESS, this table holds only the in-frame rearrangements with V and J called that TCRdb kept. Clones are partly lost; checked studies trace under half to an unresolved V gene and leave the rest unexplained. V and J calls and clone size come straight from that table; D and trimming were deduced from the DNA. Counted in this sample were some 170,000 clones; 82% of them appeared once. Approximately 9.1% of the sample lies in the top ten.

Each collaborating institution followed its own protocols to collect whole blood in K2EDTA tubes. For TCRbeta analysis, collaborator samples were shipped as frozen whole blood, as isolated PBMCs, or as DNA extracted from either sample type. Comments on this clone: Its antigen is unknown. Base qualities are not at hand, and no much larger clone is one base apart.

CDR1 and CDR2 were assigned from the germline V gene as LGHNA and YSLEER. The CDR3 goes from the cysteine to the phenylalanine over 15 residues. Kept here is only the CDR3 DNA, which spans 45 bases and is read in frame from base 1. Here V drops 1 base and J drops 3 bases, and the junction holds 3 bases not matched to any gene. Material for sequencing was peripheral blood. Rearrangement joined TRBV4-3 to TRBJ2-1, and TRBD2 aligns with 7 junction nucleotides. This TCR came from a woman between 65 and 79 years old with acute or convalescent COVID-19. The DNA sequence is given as TGCGCCAGCAGCCAAGGCGGGGGACTCTACAATGAGCAGTTCTTC. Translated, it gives CASSQGGGLYNEQFF.